This section outlines one TCR beta chain sequence together with its context. As to treatment: some 20 received Ad26.COV2.S at low or high dose, single or two shots; several received placebo; per-sample allocation not given. The samples were gathered on day 63 after the first injection of vaccine or placebo. This table comes from immunoSEQ multiplex PCR, and its TCRdb copy is limited to in-frame clones, with some not included. The sample includes 450,000 to 550,000 clones, about 88% seen only once; the top ten take just over 2.5%. This record comes from a study of Ad26.COV2.S vaccination and SARS-CoV-2 variants. Germline V lookup: CDR1 MGHRA, CDR2 YSYEKL. The length of the CDR3 is 14 residues. Germline trimming cut 1 base from V and 8 bases from J; bases unmatched to any gene: 7.

This specimen was peripheral blood, taken in a trial of Ad26.COV2.S vaccine versus placebo. This TCR derives from a person aged 18 to 59 who received the Ad26.COV2.S COVID-19 vaccine or a placebo. The chain joins TRBV4-1 to TRBJ1-2, with 7 bases fitting TRBD1. In DNA form, the CDR3 reads TGCGCCAGCAGCCAAGTGCTGACAGGGCGCGGCTACACCTTC. Translating gives CASSQVLTGRGYTF.